This TCR beta chain was recorded in a study of OX40 agonist ivuxolimab in advanced cancers. Study-level background: In this trial design, patients received ivuxolimab intravenously at 0.01 to 10 mg/kg every 2 weeks. Past anti-PD-1, anti-PD-L1 or anti-CTLA-4 therapy was accepted, and 40% to 50% had received some. Overall study results and limits: Clonal expansion by week 6 occurred in CD4+ and CD8+ blood T cells (at 0.1 to 3.0 mg/kg). Compared with CD4+, CD8+ T cells on average had more expanded clones.

This clone showed up just a few times. Its antigen is unidentified. The CDR3 covers 12 residues. CDR1 is GTSNPN, CDR2 SVGIG, per germline (reference sequence). The V end was cut by 8 bases, the J end by 1 base, with 12 bases between. Clones were sequenced by immunoSEQ multiplex PCR, and TCRdb holds only the in-frame ones, with some missing. Among some 45,000 clones listed, about 90% were seen once. The TCR was taken from an adult with an advanced solid tumor such as melanoma, head and neck, liver or kidney cancer. The input for sequencing was CD4+ or CD8+ T cells sorted from blood, taken in a trial of the OX40 agonist ivuxolimab. The chain joins TRBV30 to TRBJ2-7; either TRBD1 or TRBD2 may supply D (5 bases each). The DNA for the CDR3 is TGTGCCAGGGACGGTGCGTCCTACGAGCAGTACTTC. Encoded protein: CARDGASYEQYF.